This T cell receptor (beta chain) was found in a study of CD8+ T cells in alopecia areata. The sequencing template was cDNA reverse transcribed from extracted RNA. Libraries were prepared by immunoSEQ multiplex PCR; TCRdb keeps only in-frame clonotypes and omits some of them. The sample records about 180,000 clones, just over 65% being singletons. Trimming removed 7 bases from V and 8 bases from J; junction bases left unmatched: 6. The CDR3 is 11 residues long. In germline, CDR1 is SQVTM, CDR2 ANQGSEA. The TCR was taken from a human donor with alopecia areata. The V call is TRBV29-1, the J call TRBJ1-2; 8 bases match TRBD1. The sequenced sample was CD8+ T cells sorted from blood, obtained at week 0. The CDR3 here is CSADRGSGYTF. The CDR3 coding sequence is TGCAGCGCCGACAGGGGATCAGGCTACACCTTC.